This T cell receptor (beta chain) is drawn from a study of T cells in Graves' hyperthyroidism and ophthalmopathy. Researchers amplified the TCR beta CDR3 regions from RNA transcripts. Initially, a first-round RT-PCR of the TCR CDR3 employed the HTBI primer set. Using its own MiXCR run on the multiplex PCR reads, TCRdb lists one record per CDR3 protein. The table includes some 550,000 distinct CDR3 sequences, roughly 20% detected once. Patients with uncontrolled infections, other autoimmune diseases, pregnancy or lactation were excluded. Diagnostic decisions used clinical symptoms, serum thyroxine and TRAb, thyroid ultrasound and orbital computed tomography. Germline CDR1 is MGHDK and CDR2 is SYGVNS. The CDR3 loop spans 15 amino acids. V was cut by 2 bases and J by 1 base, with 11 bases left in between.

The receptor was isolated from a man between 18 and 35 years old with Graves' hyperthyroidism. V and J are TRBV25-1 and TRBJ1-1; no clear D gene. Sequencing was performed on blood. DNA for the CDR3: TGTGCCAGCAGTGAACGCGGGCGACGGAACACTGAAGCTTTCTTT. Its translation: CASSERGRRNTEAFF. Based on the CDR3 plus reference TRBV25-1 and TRBJ1-1, the full variable domain is EADIYQTPRYLVIGTGKKITLECSQTMGHDKMYWYQQDPGMELHLIHYSYGVNSTEKGDLSSESTVSRIRTEHFPLTLESARPSHTSQYLCASSERGRRNTEAFFGQGTRLTVV.